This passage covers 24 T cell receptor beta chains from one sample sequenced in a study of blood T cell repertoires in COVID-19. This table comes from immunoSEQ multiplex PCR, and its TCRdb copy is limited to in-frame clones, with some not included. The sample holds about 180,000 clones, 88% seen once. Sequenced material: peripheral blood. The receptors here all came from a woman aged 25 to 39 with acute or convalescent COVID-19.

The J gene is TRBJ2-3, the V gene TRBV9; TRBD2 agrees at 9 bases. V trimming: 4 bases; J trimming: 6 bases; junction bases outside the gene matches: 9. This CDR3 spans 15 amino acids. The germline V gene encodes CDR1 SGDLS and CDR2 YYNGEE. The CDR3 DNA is TGTGCCAGCAGCAAACTAGCGGGCCAGGGGGATACGCAGTATTTT. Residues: CASSKLAGQGDTQYF.

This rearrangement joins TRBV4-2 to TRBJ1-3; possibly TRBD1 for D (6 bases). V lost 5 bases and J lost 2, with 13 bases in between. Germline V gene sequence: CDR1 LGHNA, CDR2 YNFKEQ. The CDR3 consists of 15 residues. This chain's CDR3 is CASSSRQAPGNTIYF. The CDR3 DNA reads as TGTGCCAGCAGCTCTCGACAGGCCCCTGGAAACACCATATATTTT.

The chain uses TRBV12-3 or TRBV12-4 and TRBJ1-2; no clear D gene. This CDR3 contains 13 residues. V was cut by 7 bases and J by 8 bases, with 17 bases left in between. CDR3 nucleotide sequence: TGTGCCAGCACCCAATCCAGGTCGCGCGGCTACACCTTC. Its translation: CASTQSRSRGYTF.

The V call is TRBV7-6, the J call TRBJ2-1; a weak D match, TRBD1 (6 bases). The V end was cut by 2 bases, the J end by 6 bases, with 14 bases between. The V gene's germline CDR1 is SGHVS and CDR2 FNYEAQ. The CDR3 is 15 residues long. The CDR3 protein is CASSLRTEQPNEQFF. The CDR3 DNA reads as TGTGCCAGCAGCTTACGGACAGAGCAACCCAATGAGCAGTTCTTC.

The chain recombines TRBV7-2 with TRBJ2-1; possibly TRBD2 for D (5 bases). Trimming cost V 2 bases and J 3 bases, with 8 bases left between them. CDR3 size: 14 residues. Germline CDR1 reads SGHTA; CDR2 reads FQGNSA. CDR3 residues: CASSLYRGYNEQFF. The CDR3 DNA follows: TGTGCCAGCAGCTTATATCGGGGCTACAATGAGCAGTTCTTC. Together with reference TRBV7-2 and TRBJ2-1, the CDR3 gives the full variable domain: GAGVSQSPSNKVTEKGKDVELRCDPISGHTALYWYRQSLGQGLEFLIYFQGNSAPDKSGLPSDRFSAERTGGSVSTLTIQRTQQEDSAVYLCASSLYRGYNEQFFGPGTRLTVL.

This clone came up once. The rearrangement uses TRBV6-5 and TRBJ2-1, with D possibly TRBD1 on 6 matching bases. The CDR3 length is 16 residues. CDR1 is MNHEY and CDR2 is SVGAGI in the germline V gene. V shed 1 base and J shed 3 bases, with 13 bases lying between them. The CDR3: CASSYLQGSFYNEQFF. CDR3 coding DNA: TGTGCCAGCAGTTACTTACAGGGCTCCTTCTACAATGAGCAGTTCTTC.

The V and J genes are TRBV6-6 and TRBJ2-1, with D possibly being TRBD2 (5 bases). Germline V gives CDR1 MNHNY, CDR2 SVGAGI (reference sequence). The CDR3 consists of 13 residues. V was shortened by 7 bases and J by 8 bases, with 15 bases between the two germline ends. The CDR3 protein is CASTSASSHEQFF. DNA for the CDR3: TGTGCCAGCACGTCCGCTTCTAGCCATGAGCAGTTCTTC.

In nucleotides, the CDR3 is TGTGCCAGCAGCCAGACAGGGGTGGCCTACGAGCAGTACTTC. Its protein is CASSQTGVAYEQYF. The chain combines TRBV14 with TRBJ2-7, with 8 nucleotides matching TRBD1. V lost 3 bases to trimming and J lost 2 bases; unmatched junction nucleotides: 3. The V gene's germline CDR1 is SGHDN and CDR2 FVKESK. The CDR3 contains 14 residues.

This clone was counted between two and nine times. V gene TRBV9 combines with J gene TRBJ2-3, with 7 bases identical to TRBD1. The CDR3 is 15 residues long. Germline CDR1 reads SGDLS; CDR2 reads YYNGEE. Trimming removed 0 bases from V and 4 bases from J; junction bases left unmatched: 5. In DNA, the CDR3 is TGTGCCAGCAGCGTAGTGGCAGGGGGTGCAGATACGCAGTATTTT. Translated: CASSVVAGGADTQYF.

CDR3 amino acids: CASSLDGRPGNGELFF. The CDR3 DNA is TGTGCCAGCAGCTTAGACGGGAGGCCAGGGAACGGGGAGCTGTTTTTT. The chain couples TRBV7-6 to TRBJ2-2, with 7 positions matching TRBD2. The CDR3 consists of 16 residues. The germline V gene encodes CDR1 SGHVS and CDR2 FNYEAQ. Trimming took 1 base from V and 7 from J; bases not matched to a gene: 9.

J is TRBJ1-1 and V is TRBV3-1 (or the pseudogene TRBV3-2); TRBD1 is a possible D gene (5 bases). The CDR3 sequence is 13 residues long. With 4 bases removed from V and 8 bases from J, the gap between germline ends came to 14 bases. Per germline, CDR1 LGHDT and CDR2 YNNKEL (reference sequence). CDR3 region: CASSLGSRAEAFF. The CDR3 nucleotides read TGTGCCAGCAGCCTAGGATCCAGGGCCGAAGCTTTCTTT.

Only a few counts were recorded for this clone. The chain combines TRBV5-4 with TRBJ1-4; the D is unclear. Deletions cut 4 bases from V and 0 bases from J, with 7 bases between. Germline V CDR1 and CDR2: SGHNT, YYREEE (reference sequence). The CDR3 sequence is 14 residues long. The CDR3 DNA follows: TGTGCCAGCAGCCGGACTCCAACTAATGAAAAACTGTTTTTT. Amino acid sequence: CASSRTPTNEKLFF.

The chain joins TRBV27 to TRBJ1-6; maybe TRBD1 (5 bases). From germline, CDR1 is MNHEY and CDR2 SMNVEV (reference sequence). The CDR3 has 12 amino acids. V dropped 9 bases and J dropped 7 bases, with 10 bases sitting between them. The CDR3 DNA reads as TGTGCCAGTCGTGGGGGGAATTCACCCCTCCACTTT. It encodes CASRGGNSPLHF.

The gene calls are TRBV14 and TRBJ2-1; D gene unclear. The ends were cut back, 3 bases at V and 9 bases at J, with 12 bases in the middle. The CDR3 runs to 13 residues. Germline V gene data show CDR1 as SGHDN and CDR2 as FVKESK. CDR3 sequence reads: CASSQSTTSEQFF. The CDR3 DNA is TGTGCCAGCAGCCAGTCTACCACGAGTGAGCAGTTCTTC.

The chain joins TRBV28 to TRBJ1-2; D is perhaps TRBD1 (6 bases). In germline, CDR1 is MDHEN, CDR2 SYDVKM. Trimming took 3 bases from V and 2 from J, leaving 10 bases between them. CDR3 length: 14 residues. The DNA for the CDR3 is TGTGCCAGCAGTTTTGCAGGGGACAACTATGGCTACACCTTC. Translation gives CASSFAGDNYGYTF.

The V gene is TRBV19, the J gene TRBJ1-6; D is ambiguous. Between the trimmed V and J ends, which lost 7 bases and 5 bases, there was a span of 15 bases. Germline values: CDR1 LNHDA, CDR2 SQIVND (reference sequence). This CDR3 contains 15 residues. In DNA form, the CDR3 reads TGTGCCAGTATGATGTTCGGCGGCAATAATTCACCCCTCCACTTT. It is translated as CASMMFGGNNSPLHF.

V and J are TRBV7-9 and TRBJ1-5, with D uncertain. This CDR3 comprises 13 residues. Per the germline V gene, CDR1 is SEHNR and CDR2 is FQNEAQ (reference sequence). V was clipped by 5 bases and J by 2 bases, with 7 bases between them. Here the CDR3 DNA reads TGTGCCAGCAGCCCCTCTGGCAATCAGCCCCAGCATTTT. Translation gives CASSPSGNQPQHF.

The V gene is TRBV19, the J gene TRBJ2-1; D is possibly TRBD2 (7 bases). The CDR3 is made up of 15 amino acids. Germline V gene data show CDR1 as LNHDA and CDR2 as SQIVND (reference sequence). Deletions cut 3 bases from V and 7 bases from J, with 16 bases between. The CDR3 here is CASSMGGGGANEQFF. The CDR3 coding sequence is TGTGCCAGTAGTATGGGAGGGGGAGGGGCAAATGAGCAGTTCTTC.

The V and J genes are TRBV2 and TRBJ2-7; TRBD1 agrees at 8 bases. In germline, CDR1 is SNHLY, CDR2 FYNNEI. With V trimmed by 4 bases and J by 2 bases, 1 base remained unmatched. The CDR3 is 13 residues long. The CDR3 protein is CASSAQGAYEQYF. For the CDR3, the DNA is TGTGCCAGCAGTGCACAGGGGGCCTACGAGCAGTACTTC.

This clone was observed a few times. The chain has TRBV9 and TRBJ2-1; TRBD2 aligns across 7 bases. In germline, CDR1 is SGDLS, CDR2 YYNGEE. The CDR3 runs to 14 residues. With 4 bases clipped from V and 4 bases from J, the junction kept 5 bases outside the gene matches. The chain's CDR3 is CASSPSSGYNEQFF. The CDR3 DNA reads TGTGCCAGCAGCCCCTCTAGCGGTTACAATGAGCAGTTCTTC.

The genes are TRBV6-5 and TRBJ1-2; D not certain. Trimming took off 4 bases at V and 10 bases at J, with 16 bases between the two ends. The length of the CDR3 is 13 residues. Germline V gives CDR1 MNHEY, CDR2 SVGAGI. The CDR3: CASSSPHIGDYTF. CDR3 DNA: TGTGCCAGCAGTTCTCCGCACATTGGTGACTACACCTTC.

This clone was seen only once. This CDR3 reads CASSLDRPYGYTF. CDR3 DNA sequence: TGTGCCAGCAGCTTGGACAGGCCCTATGGCTACACCTTC. The chain couples TRBV5-5 to TRBJ1-2; D is possibly TRBD1 (5 bases). Germline CDR1 and CDR2: SGHKS and YYEKEE (reference sequence). The CDR3 extends over 13 amino acids. V was shortened by 0 bases and J by 4 bases, with 7 bases between the two germline ends.

CDR3 region: CASSPRPGQGNEQYF. CDR3 nucleotides: TGCGCCAGCAGCCCACGACCGGGACAGGGTAACGAGCAGTACTTC. This chain connects TRBV5-1 to TRBJ2-7; 9 positions agree with TRBD1. The J segment lost 5 bases and the V segment lost 4 bases, leaving 10 bases of the junction unmatched. CDR1 SGHRS and CDR2 YFSETQ come from the germline V gene. CDR3 size: 15 residues.

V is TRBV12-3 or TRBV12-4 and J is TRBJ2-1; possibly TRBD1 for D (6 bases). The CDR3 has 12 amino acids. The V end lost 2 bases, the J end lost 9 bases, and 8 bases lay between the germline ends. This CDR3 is CASSLQGIEQFF. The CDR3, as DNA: TGTGCCAGCAGTTTACAGGGGATTGAGCAGTTCTTC.